This TCR beta chain derives from a study of blood T cell repertoires in COVID-19. Study information: Donors in the United States, Italy and Spain gave samples during acute or convalescent COVID-19.

In the study's own analysis: Counts of nucleated cells, estimated from reference gene primer amplification, were obtained. Sequencing used immunoSEQ multiplex PCR; TCRdb keeps in-frame clones, though not all of them. The DNA gave D and trimming, while V, J and clone size come from that table. The data show about 45,000 clones, roughly nine tenths seen once. The TCR was taken from a man in his 70s with active COVID-19. The sample was peripheral blood.

The CDR3 loop reads CASSGGLAGGETQYF. CDR3 in DNA: TGTGCCAGCAGCGGAGGACTAGCGGGGGGAGAGACCCAGTACTTC. The genes are TRBV5-4 and TRBJ2-5; 14 nucleotides align to TRBD2. Germline CDR1 reads SGHNT; CDR2 reads YYREEE (reference sequence). The length of the CDR3 is 15 residues. The V and J ends lost 4 bases and 4 bases, in that order; junction bases with no gene match: 3. The complete variable domain, with remaining parts taken from reference TRBV5-4 and TRBJ2-5, reads ETGVTQSPTHLIKTRGQQVTLRCSSQSGHNTVSWYQQALGQGPQFIFQYYREEENGRGNFPPRFSGLQFPNYSSELNVNALELDDSALYLCASSGGLAGGETQYFGPGTRLLVL.